Listed below are T cell receptor beta chains from one sample, sequenced in a study of shared clonotypes between healthy human individuals. Sequenced by immunoSEQ multiplex PCR; TCRdb stores in-frame clones only, minus some. The table includes hundreds of thousands of clones, about 80% detected once. The specimen sequenced was PBMCs. These receptors were obtained from a woman aged 40 to 50 in good health. Some clones in this sample may be carry-over from other donors' samples. CDR3s include the opening cysteine and the closing phenylalanine or tryptophan. Fields, in order: D gene, clone size, J gene, V gene, CDR3 protein, CDR3 DNA. The D gene is left open where the match is weak. Clone size is given for some rows only: seen once, a few or many times, or a class if the clone is expanded.

TRBD1,many,TRBJ1-2,TRBV2,CASSADRGEGYTF,TGTGCCAGCAGTGCTGACAGGGGTGAAGGCTACACCTTC
TRBD1,.,TRBJ1-5,TRBV2,CASTQRTGANQPQHF,TGTGCCAGCACTCAGCGGACAGGGGCCAATCAGCCCCAGCATTTT
.,.,TRBJ2-5,TRBV18,CASSPTIQETQYF,TGTGCCAGCTCGCCTACTATCCAAGAGACCCAGTACTTC
TRBD2,many,TRBJ2-1,TRBV5-1,CASSLGPGTSGKGEQFF,TGCGCCAGCAGCTTGGGTCCCGGGACTAGCGGGAAAGGGGAGCAGTTCTTC
TRBD2,.,TRBJ2-1,TRBV28,CASSPPGLAGTNEQFF,TGTGCCAGCAGTCCCCCGGGACTAGCGGGGACCAATGAGCAGTTCTTC
TRBD1,.,TRBJ2-3,TRBV20-1,CSATRQGYRYF,TGCAGTGCAACCCGACAGGGTTATCGGTATTTT
.,.,TRBJ1-2,TRBV18,CASSPTQGGPVNYGYTF,TGTGCCAGCTCACCCACGCAGGGAGGGCCCGTTAACTATGGCTACACCTTC
TRBD2,few,TRBJ2-1,TRBV7-8,CASSLDGGSYNEQFF,TGTGCCAGCAGCTTAGATGGCGGGAGCTACAATGAGCAGTTCTTC
.,.,TRBJ2-2,TRBV7-8,CASSSRDWGTAGELFF,TGTGCCAGCAGCTCGAGAGATTGGGGCACAGCCGGGGAGCTGTTTTTT
TRBD2,few,TRBJ2-1,TRBV7-2,CASSLVGLGDSSYNEQFF,TGTGCCAGCAGCTTAGTTGGACTAGGGGATTCGTCCTACAATGAGCAGTTCTTC
.,.,TRBJ2-1,TRBV18,CASSPVKSSYNEQFF,TGTGCCAGCTCACCAGTCAAGAGCTCCTACAATGAGCAGTTCTTC
.,.,TRBJ1-5,TRBV6-1,CASSEWGQPNQPQHF,TGTGCCAGCAGTGAATGGGGACAACCTAACCAGCCCCAGCATTTT
.,.,TRBJ2-7,TRBV15,CATSRGSKGTYEQYF,TGTGCCACCAGCAGAGGTAGTAAGGGGACCTACGAGCAGTACTTC
.,.,TRBJ2-1,TRBV9,CASSRGDRSYNEQFF,TGTGCCAGCAGCCGGGGAGATCGATCCTACAATGAGCAGTTCTTC
.,.,TRBJ1-1,TRBV5-4,CASSHDPTVNTEAFF,TGTGCCAGCAGCCATGACCCGACAGTCAACACTGAAGCTTTCTTT
TRBD2,.,TRBJ2-1,TRBV15,CATSRDPSGSFGEQFF,TGTGCCACCAGCAGAGATCCTAGCGGGAGTTTTGGTGAGCAGTTCTTC
.,.,TRBJ1-2,TRBV15,CATSRDFRAGAFYGYTF,TGTGCCACCAGCAGAGATTTTCGGGCAGGGGCCTTCTATGGCTACACCTTC
.,.,TRBJ2-3,TRBV2,CASSFRAPEEDTQYF,TGTGCCAGCAGTTTTCGGGCGCCGGAGGAAGATACGCAGTATTTT
.,.,TRBJ1-2,TRBV7-2,CASSLDGPALNYGYTF,TGTGCCAGCAGCTTAGATGGGCCGGCGCTTAACTATGGCTACACCTTC
.,once,TRBJ2-5,TRBV7-2,CASKKRGPQETQYF,TGTGCCAGCAAAAAACGAGGACCCCAAGAGACCCAGTACTTC
TRBD2,few,TRBJ2-7,TRBV9,CASSVYPSGINHEQYF,TGTGCCAGCAGCGTATACCCTAGCGGGATAAACCACGAGCAGTACTTC
TRBD1,.,TRBJ1-1,TRBV7-2,CASSTHRQGAGAFF,TGTGCCAGCAGCACCCATCGACAGGGGGCCGGAGCTTTCTTT
.,once,TRBJ2-7,TRBV7-9,CASSFSVVREQYF,TGTGCCAGCAGCTTTTCGGTCGTAAGAGAGCAGTACTTC
TRBD1,.,TRBJ1-2,TRBV10-2,CASRPPGTGAIDGYTF,TGCGCCAGCAGGCCTCCCGGGACAGGGGCGATAGATGGCTACACCTTC
.,.,TRBJ2-3,TRBV5-1,CASSARSGSTDTQYF,TGCGCCAGCAGCGCCCGTAGCGGATCCACAGATACGCAGTATTTT
.,once,TRBJ1-2,TRBV7-9,CASSLGQGYTF,TGTGCCAGCAGCTTAGGACAGGGCTACACCTTC
TRBD1,.,TRBJ2-5,TRBV19,CASSQPRGTGGASGETQYF,TGTGCCAGTAGTCAGCCCCGGGGGACAGGGGGCGCTTCTGGAGAGACCCAGTACTTC
TRBD2,.,TRBJ2-2,TRBV7-9,CASSQYPGLAGDPGELFF,TGTGCCAGCAGCCAATACCCGGGACTAGCGGGAGATCCCGGGGAGCTGTTTTTT
TRBD1,.,TRBJ1-1,TRBV27,CASSLWDSTEAFF,TGTGCCAGCAGTTTATGGGACAGCACTGAAGCTTTCTTT
.,few,TRBJ1-2,TRBV7-2,CASSLVFLGYTF,TGTGCCAGCAGCTTAGTGTTCCTAGGCTACACCTTC
TRBD1,.,TRBJ2-2,TRBV15,CATSRSGLQGHGELFF,TGTGCCACCAGCAGATCGGGGTTACAGGGGCACGGGGAGCTGTTTTTT
.,.,TRBJ1-1,TRBV19,CASSMGFTEAFF,TGTGCCAGTAGTATGGGTTTTACTGAAGCTTTCTTT
TRBD2,.,TRBJ2-1,TRBV2,CASSVGLAGYNEQFF,TGTGCCAGCAGTGTGGGACTAGCGGGATACAATGAGCAGTTCTTC
.,few,TRBJ1-3,TRBV15,CATSRDRGHSGNTIYF,TGTGCCACCAGCAGAGATCGGGGACACTCTGGAAACACCATATATTTT
.,.,TRBJ1-1,TRBV30,CAWSHGTRGTEAFF,TGTGCCTGGAGTCACGGAACCCGGGGCACTGAAGCTTTCTTT
.,few,TRBJ1-5,TRBV6-1,CASSVGRGRNQPQHF,TGTGCCAGCAGTGTTGGCCGGGGACGCAATCAGCCCCAGCATTTT
TRBD1,few,TRBJ1-2,TRBV4-1,CASSQARTGRSGYTF,TGCGCCAGCAGCCAAGCTAGGACAGGGAGGTCGGGCTACACCTTC
TRBD2,.,TRBJ2-7,TRBV4-2,CASSLPGTSGYEQYF,TGTGCCAGCAGCCTACCCGGGACTAGCGGCTACGAGCAGTACTTC
.,.,TRBJ2-3,TRBV19,CASAQASTDTQYF,TGTGCCAGTGCCCAGGCTTCCACAGATACGCAGTATTTT
.,.,TRBJ2-7,TRBV27,CASSKGLYEQYF,TGTGCCAGCAGCAAGGGACTCTACGAGCAGTACTTC
TRBD2,.,TRBJ2-1,TRBV9,CASAGGNNEQFF,TGTGCCAGCGCGGGGGGGAACAATGAGCAGTTCTTC
.,.,TRBJ2-2,TRBV14,CASSYSEAGELFF,TGTGCCAGCAGTTATTCGGAGGCCGGGGAGCTGTTTTTT
TRBD1,.,TRBJ2-7,TRBV18,CASSPPRDSYEQYF,TGTGCCAGCTCACCGCCCAGGGACAGCTACGAGCAGTACTTC
.,.,TRBJ1-5,TRBV10-3,CAISEAVSRQGNQPQHF,TGTGCCATCAGTGAGGCAGTTAGCCGGCAGGGCAATCAGCCCCAGCATTTT
.,.,TRBJ2-7,TRBV5-4,CASSLVGGLNSYEQYF,TGTGCCAGCAGCTTGGTGGGCGGACTAAACTCCTACGAGCAGTACTTC
.,.,TRBJ1-2,TRBV30,CAWSVNPLGTHYGYTF,TGTGCCTGGAGTGTCAACCCACTGGGGACTCACTATGGCTATACCTTC
TRBD2,.,TRBJ2-7,TRBV16,CASSQSGAGVGEQYF,TGTGCCAGCAGCCAATCCGGAGCGGGAGTGGGCGAGCAGTACTTC
.,few,TRBJ2-2,TRBV11-3,CASSLLTGNTGELFF,TGTGCCAGCAGCTTATTGACAGGGAACACCGGGGAGCTGTTTTTT
TRBD2,.,TRBJ2-7,TRBV4-1,CASSRGTSGYEQYF,TGCGCCAGCAGCCGCGGGACTAGCGGTTACGAGCAGTACTTC
TRBD2,.,TRBJ2-7,TRBV7-2,CASSFQTGTRNEQYF,TGTGCCAGCAGCTTTCAGACCGGGACTAGGAACGAGCAGTACTTC
.,.,TRBJ2-1,TRBV5-1,CASSGSRTNEQFF,TGCGCCAGCAGCGGGAGTAGGACCAATGAGCAGTTCTTC
.,.,TRBJ2-6,TRBV5-5,CASSLVGSSGANVLTF,TGTGCCAGCAGCTTGGTTGGAAGCTCTGGGGCCAACGTCCTGACTTTC
.,once,TRBJ1-1,TRBV10-2,CASRGTEAFF,TGCGCCAGCAGAGGGACTGAAGCTTTCTTT
.,once,TRBJ2-3,TRBV19,CASSMRRTASTDTQYF,TGTGCCAGTAGTATGAGGAGAACAGCTAGCACAGATACGCAGTATTTT
.,.,TRBJ2-5,TRBV4-1,CASSQEAQGGETQYF,TGCGCCAGCAGCCAAGAAGCACAGGGAGGAGAGACCCAGTACTTC
.,.,TRBJ2-1,TRBV10-3,CAMNRDWGSNEQFF,TGTGCCATGAACAGGGATTGGGGCTCCAATGAGCAGTTCTTC
.,.,TRBJ2-6,TRBV19,CASKQGPPGANVLTF,TGTGCCAGTAAGCAGGGCCCTCCTGGGGCCAACGTCCTGACTTTC
.,.,TRBJ2-3,TRBV4-2,CASSQVLASTDTQYF,TGTGCCAGCAGCCAAGTACTAGCAAGCACAGATACGCAGTATTTT
TRBD2,once,TRBJ2-1,TRBV5-1,CASSRQTSGLGNEQFF,TGCGCCAGCAGTAGACAGACTAGCGGTTTGGGGAATGAGCAGTTCTTC